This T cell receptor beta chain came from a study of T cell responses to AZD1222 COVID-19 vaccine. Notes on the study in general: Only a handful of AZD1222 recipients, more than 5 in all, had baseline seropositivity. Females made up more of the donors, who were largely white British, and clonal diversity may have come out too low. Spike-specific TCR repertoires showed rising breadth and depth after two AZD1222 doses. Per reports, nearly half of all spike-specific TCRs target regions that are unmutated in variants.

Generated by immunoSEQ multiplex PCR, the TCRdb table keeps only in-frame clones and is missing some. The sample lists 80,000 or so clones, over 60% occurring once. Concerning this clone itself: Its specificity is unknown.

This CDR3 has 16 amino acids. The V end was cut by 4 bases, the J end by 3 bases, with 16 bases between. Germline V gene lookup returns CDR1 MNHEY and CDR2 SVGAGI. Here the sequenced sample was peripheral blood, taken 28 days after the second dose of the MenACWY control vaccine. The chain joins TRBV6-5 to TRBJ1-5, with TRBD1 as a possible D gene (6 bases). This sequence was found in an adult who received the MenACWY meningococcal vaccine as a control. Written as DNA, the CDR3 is TGTGCCAGCAGTTTTACCTCAGGGGCCTTCAATCAGCCCCAGCATTTT. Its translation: CASSFTSGAFNQPQHF.